The rows below give T cell receptor beta chains drawn from one sample of a study of blood T cell repertoires in COVID-19. The method was immunoSEQ multiplex PCR; TCRdb's version includes in-frame clones alone and lacks a portion of them. The sample records 250,000 to 350,000 clones, roughly 86% being singletons. Sequencing input: PBMCs or T cells enriched from blood (not recorded which). These receptors came from a woman aged 25 to 39 who had recovered from COVID-19. CDR3s include the opening cysteine and the closing phenylalanine or tryptophan. D genes are given only for firm matches. Size values are once, few and many counts, or a class for expanded clones, and some rows have none.

V gene: TRBV6-8; J gene: TRBJ2-1; clone size: -; D gene: TRBD2; CDR3 DNA: TGTGCCAGCAGTTCTCTAGCGGGAGGGATGGGTGAGCAGTTCTTC; CDR3 protein: CASSSLAGGMGEQFF
V gene: TRBV7-9; J gene: TRBJ1-1; clone size: -; D gene: TRBD1; CDR3 DNA: TGTGCCAGCAGCTTAGATCGGACAGGGGTGAACACTGAAGCTTTCTTT; CDR3 protein: CASSLDRTGVNTEAFF
V gene: TRBV7-2; J gene: TRBJ2-1; clone size: -; D gene: -; CDR3 DNA: TGTGCCAGCAGCACGGTCCTTGAGCAGTTCTTC; CDR3 protein: CASSTVLEQFF
V gene: TRBV5-6; J gene: TRBJ1-2; clone size: -; D gene: TRBD1; CDR3 DNA: TGTGCCAGCAGCCCGCCGGGACAGAGTTATGGCTACACCTTC; CDR3 protein: CASSPPGQSYGYTF
V gene: TRBV6-1; J gene: TRBJ1-3; clone size: -; D gene: TRBD1; CDR3 DNA: TGTGCCAGCAGTGTCATCGGACAGGGGGCTGGAAACACCATATATTTT; CDR3 protein: CASSVIGQGAGNTIYF
V gene: TRBV6-1; J gene: TRBJ2-7; clone size: -; D gene: -; CDR3 DNA: TGTGCCAGCAGTGAGACCCGGGACTTGCTCGAGCAGTACTTC; CDR3 protein: CASSETRDLLEQYF
V gene: TRBV5-1; J gene: TRBJ2-3; clone size: -; D gene: TRBD2; CDR3 DNA: TGCGCCAGCAGCCCGACAGTGGGGGGGGATACGCAGTATTTT; CDR3 protein: CASSPTVGGDTQYF
V gene: TRBV29-1; J gene: TRBJ1-4; clone size: -; D gene: -; CDR3 DNA: TGCAGCGCCGGTTATATTAATGAAAAACTGTTTTTT; CDR3 protein: CSAGYINEKLFF
V gene: TRBV4-1; J gene: TRBJ2-1; clone size: few; D gene: -; CDR3 DNA: TGCGCCTCTGGCCACGATGGCAATGAGCAGTTCTTC; CDR3 protein: CASGHDGNEQFF
V gene: TRBV7-3; J gene: TRBJ1-1; clone size: -; D gene: -; CDR3 DNA: TGTGCCAGCAGCTCTGAGGGGGTGGGGACTGAAGCTTTCTTT; CDR3 protein: CASSSEGVGTEAFF
V gene: TRBV27; J gene: TRBJ2-3; clone size: once; D gene: -; CDR3 DNA: TGTGCCAGCAGTCTAGGGGGGGGGACGGCAGATACGCAGTATTTT; CDR3 protein: CASSLGGGTADTQYF
V gene: TRBV7-9; J gene: TRBJ2-3; clone size: once; D gene: TRBD1; CDR3 DNA: TGTGCCAGCAGCCCGGGACAGGGAGGAGATACGCAGTATTTT; CDR3 protein: CASSPGQGGDTQYF
V gene: TRBV6-5; J gene: TRBJ2-7; clone size: -; D gene: -; CDR3 DNA: TGTGCCAGCAGAGGTGGGAGCTCCTACGAGCAGTACTTC; CDR3 protein: CASRGGSSYEQYF
V gene: TRBV30; J gene: TRBJ1-6; clone size: -; D gene: -; CDR3 DNA: TGTGCCTGGAGTGTACTCAGGCCCAAGGCACCCCTCCACTTT; CDR3 protein: CAWSVLRPKAPLHF
V gene: TRBV15; J gene: TRBJ1-4; clone size: -; D gene: TRBD1; CDR3 DNA: TGTGCCACCAGCGAAATACAGGGGGCTCCTAATGAAAAACTGTTTTTT; CDR3 protein: CATSEIQGAPNEKLFF
V gene: TRBV7-8; J gene: TRBJ1-6; clone size: -; D gene: -; CDR3 DNA: TGTGCCAGCAGCTTGATCCGGGGGGCGGATTCACCCCTCCACTTT; CDR3 protein: CASSLIRGADSPLHF
V gene: TRBV2; J gene: TRBJ1-6; clone size: -; D gene: -; CDR3 DNA: TGTGCCAGCTCTCGCCCGGGACGGGGGGTAGGCGTAACCCTCCACTTT; CDR3 protein: CASSRPGRGVGVTLHF
V gene: TRBV3-1/TRBV3-2; J gene: TRBJ1-3; clone size: -; D gene: -; CDR3 DNA: TGTGCCAACACCGTAGGGGGGGGGAAAGGAAACACCATATATTTT; CDR3 protein: CANTVGGGKGNTIYF
V gene: TRBV9; J gene: TRBJ2-1; clone size: -; D gene: TRBD2; CDR3 DNA: TGTGCCAGCAGCGACTCACTAGCGGGAGATTACAATGAGCAGTTCTTC; CDR3 protein: CASSDSLAGDYNEQFF
V gene: TRBV27; J gene: TRBJ2-6; clone size: -; D gene: TRBD1; CDR3 DNA: TGTGCCAACCACAGGGGATCCGGGGCCAACGTCCTGACTTTC; CDR3 protein: CANHRGSGANVLTF
V gene: TRBV15; J gene: TRBJ2-2; clone size: -; D gene: TRBD1; CDR3 DNA: TGTGCCACCACGTGGTTAGGGGGCGGATCCGGGGAGCTGTTTTTT; CDR3 protein: CATTWLGGGSGELFF
V gene: TRBV11-1; J gene: TRBJ1-2; clone size: -; D gene: -; CDR3 DNA: TGTGCCAGCAGCCTACGTAACTATGGCTACACCTTC; CDR3 protein: CASSLRNYGYTF
V gene: TRBV10-2; J gene: TRBJ2-1; clone size: -; D gene: -; CDR3 DNA: TGCGCCAGCGGTGGAGGGCCCGGCAATGAGCAGTTCTTC; CDR3 protein: CASGGGPGNEQFF
V gene: TRBV2; J gene: TRBJ1-1; clone size: -; D gene: -; CDR3 DNA: TGTGCCAGCATGGGTAGGAGGACTGAAGCTTTCTTT; CDR3 protein: CASMGRRTEAFF
V gene: TRBV9; J gene: TRBJ2-2; clone size: -; D gene: -; CDR3 DNA: TGTGCCAGCAGCGTATCGGGGGTAGGGACCGGGGAGCTGTTTTTT; CDR3 protein: CASSVSGVGTGELFF
V gene: TRBV28; J gene: TRBJ1-5; clone size: -; D gene: TRBD1; CDR3 DNA: TGTGCCAGCAGGGGACAGAGAAATCAGCCCCAGCATTTT; CDR3 protein: CASRGQRNQPQHF
V gene: TRBV27; J gene: TRBJ2-3; clone size: -; D gene: TRBD1; CDR3 DNA: TGTGCCAGCAGTCAGACAGGGGCAGGGGATACGCAGTATTTT; CDR3 protein: CASSQTGAGDTQYF
V gene: TRBV4-1; J gene: TRBJ1-5; clone size: -; D gene: -; CDR3 DNA: TGCGCCAGCAGCCAAGATGCACGGAATCAGCCCCAGCATTTT; CDR3 protein: CASSQDARNQPQHF
V gene: TRBV19; J gene: TRBJ1-5; clone size: -; D gene: -; CDR3 DNA: TGTGCCAGTATTGGAGATCGGGGGCCCCAGCATTTT; CDR3 protein: CASIGDRGPQHF
V gene: TRBV18; J gene: TRBJ1-1; clone size: -; D gene: -; CDR3 DNA: TGTGCCAGCTCACCACTGGGGCCAGGGACTAACACTGAAGCTTTCTTT; CDR3 protein: CASSPLGPGTNTEAFF
V gene: TRBV7-9; J gene: TRBJ2-1; clone size: -; D gene: TRBD2; CDR3 DNA: TGTGCCAGCAGCTTAGATGTGGCGGGAGGTTTGTTCTTC; CDR3 protein: CASSLDVAGGLFF
V gene: TRBV28; J gene: TRBJ2-3; clone size: -; D gene: -; CDR3 DNA: TGTGCCAGCAGTTTAGTGCAGGGCACAGATACGCAGTATTTT; CDR3 protein: CASSLVQGTDTQYF
V gene: TRBV27; J gene: TRBJ2-3; clone size: -; D gene: TRBD2; CDR3 DNA: TGTGCCAGCAGTTTAGCGGGGGGGCGAACAGATACGCAGTATTTT; CDR3 protein: CASSLAGGRTDTQYF
V gene: TRBV6-5; J gene: TRBJ1-3; clone size: -; D gene: TRBD1; CDR3 DNA: TGTGCCAGTAACCAGGGGGTTTCGTTTGGAAACACCATATATTTT; CDR3 protein: CASNQGVSFGNTIYF
V gene: TRBV7-3; J gene: TRBJ2-1; clone size: -; D gene: -; CDR3 DNA: TGTGCCAGCAGTCCCCAGAGGGACAATGAGCAGTTCTTC; CDR3 protein: CASSPQRDNEQFF
V gene: TRBV19; J gene: TRBJ1-2; clone size: -; D gene: TRBD1; CDR3 DNA: TGTGCCAGTAGTATACCGACGACAGGGCTATATGGCTACACCTTC; CDR3 protein: CASSIPTTGLYGYTF
V gene: TRBV6-4; J gene: TRBJ1-1; clone size: few; D gene: TRBD1; CDR3 DNA: TGTGCCAGCAGTATAGTCAGGGGGAGTGAAGCTTTCTTT; CDR3 protein: CASSIVRGSEAFF
V gene: TRBV7-2; J gene: TRBJ1-6; clone size: -; D gene: TRBD1; CDR3 DNA: TGTGCCAGCAGTGAGGGGGCAACTTCACCCCTCCACTTT; CDR3 protein: CASSEGATSPLHF
V gene: TRBV4-1; J gene: TRBJ1-2; clone size: few; D gene: TRBD1; CDR3 DNA: TGCGCCAGCAGCCAACGGAGACAGGGAAGGGACTATGGCTACACCTTC; CDR3 protein: CASSQRRQGRDYGYTF
V gene: TRBV4-3; J gene: TRBJ1-2; clone size: few; D gene: -; CDR3 DNA: TGCGCCAGCAGCCAAGATCGGGGGGCCTATGGCTACACCTTC; CDR3 protein: CASSQDRGAYGYTF
V gene: TRBV28; J gene: TRBJ2-3; clone size: -; D gene: -; CDR3 DNA: TGTGCCAGCAGTTTCCCGACAGATACGCAGTATTTT; CDR3 protein: CASSFPTDTQYF
V gene: TRBV3-1/TRBV3-2; J gene: TRBJ2-4; clone size: -; D gene: TRBD2; CDR3 DNA: TGTGCCAGCAGCCAAGAAGCGGGAGCTGTAAACATTCAGTACTTC; CDR3 protein: CASSQEAGAVNIQYF
V gene: TRBV6-2/TRBV6-3; J gene: TRBJ1-2; clone size: -; D gene: -; CDR3 DNA: TGTGCCAGCAGTCTCAATCCGGGCGTCAGGGACTATGGCTACACCTTC; CDR3 protein: CASSLNPGVRDYGYTF
V gene: TRBV28; J gene: TRBJ1-2; clone size: -; D gene: -; CDR3 DNA: TGTGCCAGCAGCCGTGCAGGACGCCGGGGGAGCGGCTACACCTTC; CDR3 protein: CASSRAGRRGSGYTF
V gene: TRBV11-3; J gene: TRBJ2-5; clone size: -; D gene: -; CDR3 DNA: TGTGCCAGCAGCTCACCTCTACCGGGGGATTACCAAGAGACCCAGTACTTC; CDR3 protein: CASSSPLPGDYQETQYF
V gene: TRBV7-8; J gene: TRBJ2-5; clone size: -; D gene: -; CDR3 DNA: TGTGCCAGCAGCCCCAAAGAGACCCAGTACTTC; CDR3 protein: CASSPKETQYF
V gene: TRBV29-1; J gene: TRBJ1-1; clone size: -; D gene: TRBD1; CDR3 DNA: TGCAGCGTCCAGGGGGGCGCGAGGAACACTGAAGCTTTCTTT; CDR3 protein: CSVQGGARNTEAFF
V gene: TRBV4-2; J gene: TRBJ2-3; clone size: -; D gene: TRBD2; CDR3 DNA: TGTGCCAGCAGCCAAGAAGAACTAGCGGCTAGCACAGATACGCAGTATTTT; CDR3 protein: CASSQEELAASTDTQYF
V gene: TRBV9; J gene: TRBJ1-6; clone size: few; D gene: -; CDR3 DNA: TGTGCCAGCAGCGTAATCGGCTATAATTCACCCCTCCACTTT; CDR3 protein: CASSVIGYNSPLHF
V gene: TRBV5-1; J gene: TRBJ2-1; clone size: -; D gene: -; CDR3 DNA: TGCGCCAGCAGCTTGACCAGCGGCTCCTACAATGAGCAGTTCTTC; CDR3 protein: CASSLTSGSYNEQFF
V gene: TRBV30; J gene: TRBJ2-7; clone size: -; D gene: -; CDR3 DNA: TGTGCCTGGAGTCAGGGGTACGAGCAGTACTTC; CDR3 protein: CAWSQGYEQYF
V gene: TRBV7-2; J gene: TRBJ1-1; clone size: -; D gene: -; CDR3 DNA: TGTGCCAGCAGCTCTCAATGGGCCCATGAAGCTTTCTTT; CDR3 protein: CASSSQWAHEAFF
V gene: TRBV5-1; J gene: TRBJ2-7; clone size: -; D gene: TRBD1; CDR3 DNA: TGCGCCAGCAGCCTTAGGGCGGCGACCGGGACAGGGTCCTACGAGCAGTACTTC; CDR3 protein: CASSLRAATGTGSYEQYF
V gene: TRBV2; J gene: TRBJ1-1; clone size: -; D gene: TRBD1; CDR3 DNA: TGTGCCAGCAAAGGGACAGGGAACACTGAAGCTTTCTTT; CDR3 protein: CASKGTGNTEAFF
V gene: TRBV28; J gene: TRBJ1-4; clone size: -; D gene: -; CDR3 DNA: TGTGCCAGCAGTTTGGGCAGCGGCGAAAAACTGTTTTTT; CDR3 protein: CASSLGSGEKLFF
V gene: TRBV30; J gene: TRBJ2-1; clone size: -; D gene: -; CDR3 DNA: TGTGCCTGGAGTTTCTTGTACAATGAGCAGTTCTTC; CDR3 protein: CAWSFLYNEQFF
V gene: TRBV28; J gene: TRBJ2-7; clone size: -; D gene: -; CDR3 DNA: TGTGCCAGCAGTTTTACCAGGGCCACCTACGAGCAGTACTTC; CDR3 protein: CASSFTRATYEQYF
V gene: TRBV19; J gene: TRBJ1-3; clone size: -; D gene: TRBD1; CDR3 DNA: TGTGCCACCCGACAGGGGGACTCTGGAAACACCATATATTTT; CDR3 protein: CATRQGDSGNTIYF
V gene: TRBV10-3; J gene: TRBJ1-2; clone size: few; D gene: TRBD1; CDR3 DNA: TGTGCCATCATGGGACGCCGGGGACAGGCATCTAACTATGGCTACACCTTC; CDR3 protein: CAIMGRRGQASNYGYTF